The 27 T cell receptor beta chains presented below share a single source sample, sequenced in a study of metastatic and nonmetastatic thyroid tumors. All patients were untreated before thyroid surgery. From the PCR reads, TCRdb re-called clones with MiXCR. The sample consists of some 23,000 clones, 20% to 25% of them appearing once. The sample was adjacent normal tissue. These receptors were collected from a female donor with papillary thyroid cancer or a benign thyroid nodule (not recorded which). Some clones in this sample may be carry-over from other donors' samples.

This clone was observed many times. The chain combines TRBV28 with TRBJ2-5, with 8 nucleotides matching TRBD1. Germline-derived CDR1 and CDR2 are MDHEN and SYDVKM. This CDR3 contains 14 residues. Losses at the gene ends were 5 bases for V and 3 bases for J; bases not matched to a gene: 5. For the CDR3, the DNA is TGTGCCAGCAGTCCTGAGGACAGGGAAGAGACCCAGTACTTC. Translation: CASSPEDREETQYF.

Only a few counts were recorded for this clone. V is TRBV6-6 and J is TRBJ1-3; maybe TRBD1 (5 bases). This CDR3 contains 17 residues. Germline CDR1 and CDR2: MNHNY and SVGAGI (reference sequence). V was cut by 3 bases and J by 2 bases, with 17 bases left in between. CDR3 region: CASSYSRLIGAGNTIYF. The CDR3 DNA follows: TGTGCCAGCAGTTATAGCCGCCTTATAGGGGCTGGAAACACCATATATTTT.

The chain combines TRBV7-6 with TRBJ1-3; no definite D call. Trimming left V 1 base short and J 6 bases short, with 16 bases between. Germline-derived CDR1 and CDR2 are SGHVS and FNYEAQ. This CDR3 has 16 amino acids. The CDR3 reads CASSLGAVTSVNTIYF. CDR3 DNA sequence: TGTGCCAGCAGCTTAGGGGCCGTGACATCAGTAAACACCATATATTTT.

This chain joins TRBV20-1 and TRBJ1-5; D might be TRBD1 (6 bases). Germline CDR1 and CDR2: DFQATT and SNEGSKA (reference sequence). This CDR3 has 15 residues. Trimming removed 3 bases from V and 6 bases from J, with 18 bases in between. The CDR3 bases are TGCAGTGCTAGGGAAAAGGGGGGGGGCAGTCAGCCCCAGCATTTT. Protein: CSAREKGGGSQPQHF.

This clone is categorized as medium-sized. J is TRBJ2-2 and V is TRBV28; no definite D call. The V gene's germline CDR1 is MDHEN and CDR2 SYDVKM. This CDR3 is built from 14 residues. Trimming removed 1 base from V and 1 base from J, with 4 bases in between. For the CDR3, the DNA is TGTGCCAGCAGTTTATCAGGGAACACCGGGGAGCTGTTTTTT. Protein sequence: CASSLSGNTGELFF.

The DNA of the CDR3 is TGTGTCAAGGAGGGGAACAGCAATTCACCCCTCCACTTT. Translated: CVKEGNSNSPLHF. The rearrangement uses TRBV11-3 and TRBJ1-6; possible D gene TRBD1, 5 bases. Germline loops: CDR1 SGHNT, CDR2 YENEEA. The CDR3 runs to 13 residues.

The rearrangement links TRBV5-1 to TRBJ1-3; 8 bases agree with TRBD1. There are 17 residues in the CDR3. V lost 4 bases and J lost 0; bases outside the gene matches: 9. Germline assignment: CDR1 SGHRS and CDR2 YFSETQ. CDR3 loop: CASSQYGTGFSGNTIYF. CDR3 bases: TGCGCCAGCAGCCAATACGGGACAGGCTTCTCTGGAAACACCATATATTTT.

This clone was seen only a few times. This chain uses TRBV6-2 or TRBV6-3 with TRBJ2-7, with D hard to call. CDR1 is MNHEY, CDR2 SVGEGT, per germline. The CDR3 consists of 13 residues. DNA of the CDR3: TGTGCTACCTCTAGGCCTCCTATGTGCGAGCAGTACTTC. It encodes CATSRPPMCEQYF.

This clone was observed at least ten times. V is TRBV19 and J is TRBJ2-2; D tentatively fits TRBD1 or TRBD2 (5 bases each). V was clipped by 6 bases and J by 4 bases, with 15 bases between them. CDR3 length equals 15 residues. Germline V gene lookup returns CDR1 LNHDA and CDR2 SQIVND (reference sequence). CDR3 in amino acids: CASSEGQALTGELFF. The DNA of the CDR3 is TGTGCCAGTAGCGAGGGGCAGGCCCTCACCGGGGAGCTGTTTTTT.

This clone was counted at least ten times. A read error is possible here, since a much larger clone lies one base away. This chain joins TRBV6-1 and TRBJ2-7, with a possible D match to TRBD2 (5 bases). Germline CDR1 MNHNS, CDR2 SASEGT. This CDR3 contains 14 residues. CDR3 bases: TGTGCCAGCAGTGAAGGAGGGAGAGACTACGAGCAGTGCTTC. Translation: CASSEGGRDYEQCF.

As to this clone: A junction boundary mismatches the germline segment, possibly from a read error. The CDR3 DNA reads TGTGCCAGCAGCGCCTGTGGGGTGGACAGGGATGGCAACACCTTC. Protein: CASSACGVDRDGNTF. J is TRBJ1-2 and V is TRBV7-8, with 8 bases fitting TRBD1. The CDR3 loop spans 15 amino acids. Germline V gene sequence: CDR1 SGHVS, CDR2 FQNEAQ.

This clone was recorded a few times. V is TRBV12-3 or TRBV12-4 and J is TRBJ2-1; the D call may be TRBD1 or TRBD2 (5 bases each). The CDR3 sequence is 16 residues long. V lost 4 bases to trimming and J lost 1 base, with 14 bases between them. The CDR3 spells CASSSSRDGSYNEQFF. CDR3 nucleotides: TGTGCCAGCAGTTCCTCCCGGGACGGATCCTACAATGAGCAGTTCTTC.

The table lists this clone with many counts. The CDR3 DNA reads TGTGCCAGCAGCGTAGCTGACACCCCGAACACTGAAGCTTTCTTT. This gives the protein CASSVADTPNTEAFF. V is TRBV9 and J is TRBJ1-1, with D unclear. This CDR3 region has 15 residues. The V gene's germline CDR1 is SGDLS and CDR2 YYNGEE. The V end lost 0 bases, the J end lost 1 base, and 10 bases lay between the germline ends.

This clone is judged medium-sized. The J gene is TRBJ1-3, the V gene TRBV6-5, with 7 bases aligning to TRBD1. Per germline, CDR1 MNHEY and CDR2 SVGAGI. The CDR3 is 16 residues long. J gave up 4 bases and V 2 bases, and 8 bases lay outside the gene matches. DNA of the CDR3: TGTGCCAGCAGTTACATGACAGGGAAGACGGGAAACACCATATATTTT. Residues: CASSYMTGKTGNTIYF.

The chain uses TRBV2 and TRBJ1-1; 7 nucleotides align to TRBD1. The germline V gene has CDR1 SNHLY and CDR2 FYNNEI. With 7 bases clipped from V and 0 bases from J, the junction kept 5 bases outside the gene matches. This CDR3 has 14 amino acids. CDR3 protein: CASTWDSMNTEAFF. The CDR3 DNA reads TGTGCCAGCACCTGGGACAGCATGAACACTGAAGCTTTCTTT.

In this sample, this clone turned up many times. One end of the junction does not line up with germline, which may come from a read error. This specimen includes other DNA sequences encoding the same CDR3. The chain is built from TRBV12-3 or TRBV12-4 and TRBJ1-1, with D possibly matching TRBD1 (6 bases). The CDR3 spans 13 residues. The CDR3 nucleotides read TGTGCCAGCAGTTTATATAGGGACACCGAAGCTTTCTTT. The encoded protein is CASSLYRDTEAFF.

By sample share, this clone is medium-sized. The CDR3 DNA is TGTGCCAGCAGTTACGTATCGGGAGGGAAAAACGAGCAGTACTTC. This encodes CASSYVSGGKNEQYF. The gene calls are TRBV6-6 and TRBJ2-7, with TRBD2 matching over 8 bases. Per the germline V gene, CDR1 is MNHNY and CDR2 is SVGAGI (reference sequence). The CDR3 extends over 15 amino acids. Losses at the gene ends were 2 bases for V and 5 bases for J; bases not matched to a gene: 8.

This clone was seen many times. The chain links TRBV20-1 to TRBJ2-1, with 12 bases identical to TRBD2. This CDR3 contains 16 residues. Losses at the gene ends were 2 bases for V and 1 base for J; bases not matched to a gene: 3. The germline gives CDR1 DFQATT, CDR2 SNEGSKA (reference sequence). CDR3 residues: CSARPTSGRSYNEQFF. The CDR3 DNA reads as TGCAGTGCTAGACCAACTAGCGGGAGGTCCTACAATGAGCAGTTCTTC.

This clone was observed at least ten times. V and J are TRBV2 and TRBJ2-1; 14 bases agree with TRBD2. The CDR3 sequence is 14 residues long. CDR1 SNHLY and CDR2 FYNNEI come from the germline V gene. The V segment lost 6 bases and the J segment 9 bases; nucleotides outside the gene matches: 4. The CDR3 is CASRKGLAGVEQFF. CDR3 sequence (DNA): TGTGCCAGCAGAAAGGGACTAGCGGGAGTTGAGCAGTTCTTC.

With respect to this clone: At one of its ends the junction is not consistent with the germline gene, which may arise from a read error. The chain links TRBV5-1 to TRBJ2-3; tentatively, D is TRBD1 or TRBD2 (6 bases each). CDR3 length equals 14 residues. Germline-derived CDR1 and CDR2 are SGHRS and YFSETQ. The CDR3 DNA reads TGCGCCAGCAGCCCCGGGGGCTTGACAGGTACGCAGTATTTT. Translated: CASSPGGLTGTQYF.

For this clone: A much larger clonotype is one base distant, so this may be a read error. The chain has TRBV4-2 and TRBJ2-4; TRBD2 might be the D (6 bases). Germline-derived CDR1 and CDR2 are LGHNA and YNFKEQ. The CDR3 extends over 15 amino acids. The chain's CDR3 is CASSARGLAKNVQYF. CDR3 in DNA: TGTGCCAGCAGCGCGCGGGGTCTAGCCAAAAACGTTCAGTACTTC.

The V and J genes are TRBV7-8 and TRBJ2-1, with 7 positions matching TRBD1. The junction had 11 bases not matched to a gene; V was cut back by 5 bases and J by 10 bases. Per germline, CDR1 SGHVS and CDR2 FQNEAQ. CDR3 length: 14 residues. CDR3 sequence: CASSPRQGLREQFF. CDR3 nucleotides: TGTGCCAGCAGCCCAAGACAGGGCCTCAGAGAGCAGTTCTTC.

This clone was recorded a few times. CDR3 in DNA: TGTGCCAGCAGCTTTGAACAGGTCCCCTACAATGAGCAGTTCTTC. Its protein product is CASSFEQVPYNEQFF. J is TRBJ2-1 and V is TRBV5-6; D is possibly TRBD1 (5 bases). Germline V gene data show CDR1 as SGHDT and CDR2 as YYEEEE. The CDR3 is 15 amino acids. Trimming pared 2 bases from V and 2 bases from J, leaving 11 bases between. Filled out from reference TRBV5-6 and TRBJ2-1, the complete variable domain reads DAGVTQSPTHLIKTRGQQVTLRCSPKSGHDTVSWYQQALGQGPQFIFQYYEEEERQRGNFPDRFSGHQFPNYSSELNVNALLLGDSALYLCASSFEQVPYNEQFFGPGTRLTVL.

This clone was counted ten times or more. The J gene is TRBJ2-4, the V gene TRBV28; D is unresolved. V gave up 6 bases and J gave up 0 bases, with 15 bases separating them. The V gene's germline CDR1 is MDHEN and CDR2 SYDVKM. CDR3 size: 16 residues. For the CDR3, the DNA is TGTGCCAGCAGACCAATTATATATCTAGCCAAAAACATTCAGTACTTC. Its translation is CASRPIIYLAKNIQYF.

This clone was found many times. The rearrangement uses TRBV19 and TRBJ1-5, with D perhaps matching TRBD1 (6 bases). The V end was cut by 0 bases, the J end by 4 bases, with 10 bases between. This CDR3 region has 15 residues. CDR1 is LNHDA and CDR2 is SQIVND in the germline V gene (reference sequence). The CDR3 nucleotides are TGTGCCAGTAGTATAGACCCCAGGGGAAATCAGCCCCAGCATTTT. Amino acid sequence: CASSIDPRGNQPQHF.

A note on this clone: The junction differs from germline at one of its ends, possibly a read error. The chain joins TRBV6-2 or TRBV6-3 to TRBJ2-4; TRBD1 might be the D (6 bases). Germline V gives CDR1 MNHEY, CDR2 SVGEGT. The CDR3 has 15 amino acids. The CDR3 here is CARSYRTVGQNIQYF. The DNA for the CDR3 is TGTGCCCGCAGTTACCGGACAGTGGGCCAAAACATTCAGTACTTC.

This clone occurred a few times. The chain couples TRBV6-9 to TRBJ2-7; the D is unclear. Germline CDR1 MNHGY, CDR2 SVAAGI. Trimming cost V 6 bases and J 3 bases, with 9 bases left between them. The CDR3 contains 12 residues. CDR3 in amino acids: CASSLENYEQYF. CDR3 DNA: TGTGCCAGCAGCTTAGAGAACTACGAGCAGTACTTC.